The sequence of this TCR beta chain was determined in a study of OX40 agonist ivuxolimab in advanced cancers. Study-level findings and limits: Several nonresponders also turned out to have low normalized T-cell clonal expansion. CD4+ and CD8+ T cells in blood underwent clonal expansion by week 6 at 0.1 to 3.0 mg/kg.

A word on this clone: Antigen unknown.

The CDR3 extends over 16 amino acids. V was cut by 7 bases and J by 2 bases, with 19 bases left in between. In germline, CDR1 is MDHEN, CDR2 SYDVKM. The table came from immunoSEQ multiplex PCR; TCRdb's copy has only in-frame clones and leaves some out. The sample carries 50,000 to 60,000 clones, about 89% recorded once. The rearrangement joins TRBV28 to TRBJ2-3, with D perhaps TRBD2 (5 bases). Sequenced material: CD4+ or CD8+ T cells sorted from blood, taken in a trial of the OX40 agonist ivuxolimab. This receptor was obtained from an adult with an advanced solid tumor such as melanoma, head and neck, liver or kidney cancer. In DNA form, the CDR3 reads TGTGCCAGCACCCTGGGTCAGGCGGAGGACACAGATACGCAGTATTTT. Amino acids: CASTLGQAEDTDTQYF.